Reported below is one TCR beta chain. This clone was seen more than once but under ten times. Its binding antigen is unknown. Base qualities were left out, and no much larger clone turns up one base away. TCRbeta CDR3 regions were amplified from genomic DNA by means of the immunoSEQ Assay, a bias-controlled multiplex PCR. The paper's data handling went like this. Nucleated cell counts per sample were estimated from amplification of reference gene primers within the assay. To quantify the absolute abundance of each unique TCRbeta CDR3 rearrangement, sequence reads were collapsed and filtered. For each sample, productive Simpson clonality was calculated as the square root of Simpson's diversity index across productive rearrangements. In TCRdb, the immuneACCESS table is reduced to in-frame sequences with V and J assigned. These tables do not hold every clone; where another copy was compared, an unresolved V gene accounts for under half, and the others remain unexplained. Clonal size and the V and J genes are those of that table, whereas D and trimming came from the DNA. The sample table records around 15,000 clones; around 89% of these occur just once. 10% of the sample comes from the top ten.

V and J are trimmed by 4 bases and 5 bases, and the gene matches miss 4 bases of the junction. The germline V gene (reference sequence) gives CDR1 as WNHNN and CDR2 as SYGVQD. The CDR3 contains 14 residues, cysteine and phenylalanine counted. Only the CDR3 region is kept as DNA, spanning 42 bases read in frame from base 1. The sample originates from a study of blood T cell repertoires in COVID-19 (TCRdb year 2020). About the full investigation: Collaborator samples came from the United States, Italy and Spain and covered acute and convalescent phases of COVID-19. The prospective study material was composed of cDNA or gDNA derived from T cells, B-cell-depleted T cells, or PBMCs. Deeply sampled blood TCRbeta repertoires from subjects exposed to, actively infected with, or recovered from COVID-19 were included in the dataset. The repertoires were made available in a free public database intended to serve as a resource for research on the immune response to SARS-CoV-2. The samples were drawn from the first 160 participants of the ongoing ImmuneRACE study and from 1,200 or so subjects provided by 6 global collaborators. A de-identified subject ID, COVID-19 status, age in years and sex were almost always included in the sample metadata. HLA class I and class II types, where available, came from metadata supplied by the sample provider rather than from assay-based typing. What the research found in general, with its limitations: Clinical and demographic metadata were provided uncurated, with the amount varying by source and participant.

The collaborating institutions used their own protocols to collect whole blood in K2EDTA tubes. For TCRbeta analysis, collaborators shipped samples in one of three forms: frozen whole blood, isolated PBMCs, or DNA extracted from either of those sample types. This receptor was taken from an elderly man with acute or convalescent COVID-19. The specimen sequenced was peripheral blood. Recombination joined TRBV10-1 with TRBJ1-4; 7 nucleotides in the junction match TRBD1. The nucleotide sequence reads TGCGCCAGCAGTGCCGGGACAGAGAATGAAAAACTGTTTTTT. The translation is CASSAGTENEKLFF.